These T cell receptor beta chains were read from a single sample in a study of Tregs in tolerant kidney transplant recipients. Measured with immunoSEQ multiplex PCR; TCRdb has only the in-frame clones, and not every one. The data show under 90,000 clones, about 91% seen once. This specimen was CD4+ T cells from blood (PBMCs), taken 24 months after the transplant. The receptor source for this set is a human patient who received a combined kidney and bone marrow transplant. The T cells may partly be graft donor cells. Each CDR3 is given with its conserved first and last residue. Each record gives: CDR3 length, clone size, J gene, V gene, D gene, CDR3 protein, CDR3 DNA. The D gene is left open where the match is weak. Clone size is shown for a subset of rows, as once, few, many or a class of expanded clone.

CDR3 length: 13
clone size: NA
J gene: TRBJ2-5
V gene: TRBV7-9
D gene: NA
CDR3 protein: CASSPYGIETQYF
CDR3 DNA: TGTGCCAGCAGCCCTTACGGGATCGAGACCCAGTACTTC

CDR3 length: 15
clone size: NA
J gene: TRBJ2-7
V gene: TRBV11-3
D gene: TRBD2
CDR3 protein: CASSHGLAGDYEQYF
CDR3 DNA: TGTGCCAGCAGCCACGGACTAGCGGGAGACTACGAGCAGTACTTC

CDR3 length: 15
clone size: once
J gene: TRBJ2-7
V gene: TRBV5-1
D gene: NA
CDR3 protein: CASSLDGVLPYEQYF
CDR3 DNA: TGCGCCAGCAGCTTGGACGGAGTCCTACCATACGAGCAGTACTTC

CDR3 length: 19
clone size: once
J gene: TRBJ1-4
V gene: TRBV4-2
D gene: NA
CDR3 protein: CASSQDLDRRPTTNEKLFF
CDR3 DNA: TGTGCCAGCAGCCAAGATCTGGACAGAAGACCAACAACTAATGAAAAACTGTTTTTT

CDR3 length: 17
clone size: NA
J gene: TRBJ1-4
V gene: TRBV18
D gene: NA
CDR3 protein: CASSPRVGGLTNEKLFF
CDR3 DNA: TGTGCCAGCTCACCACGAGTCGGAGGGCTAACTAATGAAAAACTGTTTTTT

CDR3 length: 12
clone size: NA
J gene: TRBJ2-7
V gene: TRBV29-1
D gene: NA
CDR3 protein: CSVGGELYEQYF
CDR3 DNA: TGCAGCGTTGGGGGGGAGCTCTACGAGCAGTACTTC

CDR3 length: 16
clone size: NA
J gene: TRBJ2-2
V gene: TRBV28
D gene: TRBD1
CDR3 protein: CASSLPPDRDTGELFF
CDR3 DNA: TGTGCCAGCAGTTTACCCCCGGACAGGGACACCGGGGAGCTGTTTTTT

CDR3 length: 16
clone size: NA
J gene: TRBJ2-2
V gene: TRBV5-4
D gene: NA
CDR3 protein: CASSFTAADLTGELFF
CDR3 DNA: TGTGCCAGCAGCTTTACCGCGGCCGACTTGACCGGGGAGCTGTTTTTT

CDR3 length: 20
clone size: NA
J gene: TRBJ2-4
V gene: TRBV18
D gene: TRBD2
CDR3 protein: CASSPIRLAAQTLAKNIQYF
CDR3 DNA: TGTGCCAGCTCACCGATAAGACTAGCGGCTCAAACACTAGCCAAAAACATTCAGTACTTC

CDR3 length: 15
clone size: NA
J gene: TRBJ2-7
V gene: TRBV7-3
D gene: NA
CDR3 protein: CASSLYPGESYEQYF
CDR3 DNA: TGTGCCAGCAGCCTTTACCCAGGGGAATCCTACGAGCAGTACTTC

CDR3 length: 13
clone size: NA
J gene: TRBJ1-1
V gene: TRBV6-1
D gene: NA
CDR3 protein: CASSAFRNTEAFF
CDR3 DNA: TGTGCCAGCAGTGCCTTTCGGAACACTGAAGCTTTCTTT

CDR3 length: 16
clone size: once
J gene: TRBJ2-1
V gene: TRBV5-1
D gene: TRBD2
CDR3 protein: CASSPGLASSYNEQFF
CDR3 DNA: TGCGCCAGCAGCCCCGGACTAGCGAGCTCCTACAATGAGCAGTTCTTC

CDR3 length: 14
clone size: NA
J gene: TRBJ1-3
V gene: TRBV19
D gene: TRBD1
CDR3 protein: CASADRASGNTIYF
CDR3 DNA: TGTGCCAGTGCCGACAGGGCCTCTGGAAACACCATATATTTT

CDR3 length: 15
clone size: NA
J gene: TRBJ2-3
V gene: TRBV28
D gene: TRBD1
CDR3 protein: CASSLQGAFTDTQYF
CDR3 DNA: TGTGCCAGCAGCTTACAGGGGGCTTTTACAGATACGCAGTATTTT

CDR3 length: 16
clone size: NA
J gene: TRBJ2-3
V gene: TRBV9
D gene: TRBD2
CDR3 protein: CASSLLAGDFSDTQYF
CDR3 DNA: TGTGCCAGCAGTCTTCTAGCGGGAGATTTTTCAGATACGCAGTATTTT

CDR3 length: 15
clone size: once
J gene: TRBJ2-5
V gene: TRBV19
D gene: NA
CDR3 protein: CASSILGGSRETQYF
CDR3 DNA: TGTGCCAGTAGTATTCTGGGAGGCTCCAGGGAGACCCAGTACTTC

CDR3 length: 15
clone size: NA
J gene: TRBJ2-1
V gene: TRBV4-3
D gene: TRBD1
CDR3 protein: CASSQASGQWNEQFF
CDR3 DNA: TGCGCCAGCAGCCAGGCCTCGGGACAGTGGAATGAGCAGTTCTTC

CDR3 length: 13
clone size: once
J gene: TRBJ1-6
V gene: TRBV7-2
D gene: TRBD1
CDR3 protein: CASTRQGSSPLHF
CDR3 DNA: TGTGCCAGCACAAGACAGGGGAGCTCACCCCTCCACTTT

CDR3 length: 11
clone size: NA
J gene: TRBJ2-7
V gene: TRBV29-1
D gene: NA
CDR3 protein: CSVEGQGKQYF
CDR3 DNA: TGCAGCGTTGAAGGGCAGGGTAAGCAGTACTTC

CDR3 length: 16
clone size: NA
J gene: TRBJ1-3
V gene: TRBV7-2
D gene: NA
CDR3 protein: CASSLYSVVSGNTIYF
CDR3 DNA: TGTGCCAGCAGCTTATACAGTGTCGTCTCTGGAAACACCATATATTTT

CDR3 length: 13
clone size: NA
J gene: TRBJ2-7
V gene: TRBV28
D gene: NA
CDR3 protein: CASSLRQGGEQYF
CDR3 DNA: TGTGCCAGCAGTTTAAGGCAGGGTGGCGAGCAGTACTTC

CDR3 length: 14
clone size: NA
J gene: TRBJ2-7
V gene: TRBV6-5
D gene: TRBD1
CDR3 protein: CASSGRQGFYEQYF
CDR3 DNA: TGTGCCAGCAGTGGACGACAGGGTTTCTACGAGCAGTACTTC

CDR3 length: 19
clone size: NA
J gene: TRBJ1-3
V gene: TRBV14
D gene: TRBD1
CDR3 protein: CASGQPGQGISRSGNTIYF
CDR3 DNA: TGTGCCAGCGGCCAACCGGGACAGGGGATCAGTCGCTCTGGAAACACCATATATTTT

CDR3 length: 13
clone size: NA
J gene: TRBJ1-1
V gene: TRBV25-1
D gene: TRBD1
CDR3 protein: CATTGGADTEAFF
CDR3 DNA: TGTGCCACAACAGGGGGCGCAGACACTGAAGCTTTCTTT

CDR3 length: 17
clone size: NA
J gene: TRBJ1-5
V gene: TRBV7-2
D gene: NA
CDR3 protein: CASSSRVGGISNQPQHF
CDR3 DNA: TGTGCCAGCAGCTCCCGGGTCGGCGGTATAAGCAATCAGCCCCAGCATTTT

CDR3 length: 13
clone size: NA
J gene: TRBJ1-3
V gene: TRBV15
D gene: NA
CDR3 protein: CATSRGTGNTIYF
CDR3 DNA: TGTGCCACCAGCAGAGGGACAGGAAACACCATATATTTT

CDR3 length: 15
clone size: NA
J gene: TRBJ1-6
V gene: TRBV9
D gene: TRBD1
CDR3 protein: CASSVEKGAPSPLHF
CDR3 DNA: TGTGCCAGCAGCGTAGAGAAGGGGGCGCCTTCACCCCTCCACTTT

CDR3 length: 14
clone size: NA
J gene: TRBJ1-3
V gene: TRBV19
D gene: NA
CDR3 protein: CASSSQEPGNTIYF
CDR3 DNA: TGTGCCAGTAGTTCCCAGGAACCTGGAAACACCATATATTTT

CDR3 length: 16
clone size: once
J gene: TRBJ1-2
V gene: TRBV4-1
D gene: NA
CDR3 protein: CASSQPTSGANYGYTF
CDR3 DNA: TGCGCCAGCAGCCAGCCGACTTCAGGGGCTAACTATGGCTACACCTTC

CDR3 length: 17
clone size: NA
J gene: TRBJ2-7
V gene: TRBV7-9
D gene: TRBD1
CDR3 protein: CASSFRGSGTGATEQYF
CDR3 DNA: TGTGCCAGCAGCTTCAGGGGATCCGGGACAGGGGCGACAGAGCAGTACTTC

CDR3 length: 12
clone size: NA
J gene: TRBJ1-2
V gene: TRBV7-9
D gene: TRBD1
CDR3 protein: CASSFDRVGYTF
CDR3 DNA: TGTGCCAGCAGCTTCGACAGGGTTGGCTACACCTTC

CDR3 length: 15
clone size: NA
J gene: TRBJ1-1
V gene: TRBV5-6
D gene: TRBD1
CDR3 protein: CASSHMGTGVTEAFF
CDR3 DNA: TGTGCCAGCAGCCACATGGGGACAGGGGTTACTGAAGCTTTCTTT

CDR3 length: 14
clone size: NA
J gene: TRBJ1-2
V gene: TRBV7-2
D gene: TRBD1
CDR3 protein: CASSVSDRVDGYTF
CDR3 DNA: TGTGCCAGCAGCGTGTCGGACAGGGTCGACGGCTACACCTTC

CDR3 length: 11
clone size: NA
J gene: TRBJ2-5
V gene: TRBV6-5
D gene: NA
CDR3 protein: CASTRGETQYF
CDR3 DNA: TGTGCCAGCACCCGGGGGGAGACCCAGTACTTC

CDR3 length: 15
clone size: NA
J gene: TRBJ2-5
V gene: TRBV9
D gene: NA
CDR3 protein: CASSVDQTRQETQYF
CDR3 DNA: TGTGCCAGCAGCGTAGATCAGACTAGACAAGAGACCCAGTACTTC

CDR3 length: 13
clone size: NA
J gene: TRBJ2-3
V gene: TRBV7-2
D gene: NA
CDR3 protein: CASSLNSADTQYF
CDR3 DNA: TGTGCCAGCAGCTTAAACTCCGCAGATACGCAGTATTTT

CDR3 length: 12
clone size: NA
J gene: TRBJ1-4
V gene: TRBV7-3
D gene: TRBD1
CDR3 protein: CASSLLTGELFF
CDR3 DNA: TGTGCCAGCAGCCTACTCACAGGGGAACTGTTTTTT

CDR3 length: 16
clone size: NA
J gene: TRBJ1-6
V gene: TRBV5-4
D gene: NA
CDR3 protein: CASSLGISPINSPLHF
CDR3 DNA: TGTGCCAGCAGCTTGGGGATTAGCCCCATTAATTCACCCCTCCACTTT

CDR3 length: 14
clone size: NA
J gene: TRBJ2-7
V gene: TRBV19
D gene: TRBD2
CDR3 protein: CASMMRLAPYEQYF
CDR3 DNA: TGTGCCAGTATGATGAGACTAGCACCCTACGAGCAGTACTTC

CDR3 length: 14
clone size: NA
J gene: TRBJ2-3
V gene: TRBV7-3
D gene: TRBD2
CDR3 protein: CASSLTSVADTQYF
CDR3 DNA: TGTGCCAGCAGCTTGACTAGCGTCGCAGATACGCAGTATTTT

CDR3 length: 16
clone size: NA
J gene: TRBJ1-2
V gene: TRBV4-1
D gene: NA
CDR3 protein: CASSQDRWRPTGGYTF
CDR3 DNA: TGCGCCAGCAGCCAAGATAGATGGAGGCCAACCGGTGGCTACACCTTC

CDR3 length: 11
clone size: NA
J gene: TRBJ2-3
V gene: TRBV20-1
D gene: NA
CDR3 protein: CSARGRDTQYF
CDR3 DNA: TGCAGTGCTAGGGGCCGGGATACGCAGTATTTT

CDR3 length: 14
clone size: NA
J gene: TRBJ2-1
V gene: TRBV4-2
D gene: NA
CDR3 protein: CASSQAGQGGEQFF
CDR3 DNA: TGTGCCAGCAGCCAAGCTGGGCAGGGCGGTGAGCAGTTCTTC

CDR3 length: 15
clone size: NA
J gene: TRBJ2-3
V gene: TRBV11-1
D gene: TRBD2
CDR3 protein: CASRRQGLVTDTQYF
CDR3 DNA: TGTGCCAGCAGACGCCAGGGACTAGTAACCGATACGCAGTATTTT

CDR3 length: 13
clone size: NA
J gene: TRBJ1-5
V gene: TRBV7-9
D gene: NA
CDR3 protein: CASSPATSGPQHF
CDR3 DNA: TGTGCCAGCAGCCCAGCAACCTCGGGACCCCAGCATTTT

CDR3 length: 17
clone size: NA
J gene: TRBJ2-5
V gene: TRBV10-3
D gene: NA
CDR3 protein: CAISEGRTAIYQETQYF
CDR3 DNA: TGTGCCATCAGTGAAGGAAGGACAGCGATATACCAAGAGACCCAGTACTTC